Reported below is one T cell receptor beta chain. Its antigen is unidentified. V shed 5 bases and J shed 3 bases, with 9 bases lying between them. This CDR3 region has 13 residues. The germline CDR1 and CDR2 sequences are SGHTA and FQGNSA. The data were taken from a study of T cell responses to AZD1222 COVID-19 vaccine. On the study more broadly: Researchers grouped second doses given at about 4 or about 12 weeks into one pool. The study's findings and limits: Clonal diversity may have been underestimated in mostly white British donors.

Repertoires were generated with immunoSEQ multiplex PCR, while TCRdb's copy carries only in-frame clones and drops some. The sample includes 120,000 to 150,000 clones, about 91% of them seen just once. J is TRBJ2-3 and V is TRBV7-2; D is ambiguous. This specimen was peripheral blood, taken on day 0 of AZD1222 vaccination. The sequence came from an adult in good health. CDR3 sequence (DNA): TGTGCCAGCAGCCCCCGAGTAACAGATACGCAGTATTTT. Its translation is CASSPRVTDTQYF.